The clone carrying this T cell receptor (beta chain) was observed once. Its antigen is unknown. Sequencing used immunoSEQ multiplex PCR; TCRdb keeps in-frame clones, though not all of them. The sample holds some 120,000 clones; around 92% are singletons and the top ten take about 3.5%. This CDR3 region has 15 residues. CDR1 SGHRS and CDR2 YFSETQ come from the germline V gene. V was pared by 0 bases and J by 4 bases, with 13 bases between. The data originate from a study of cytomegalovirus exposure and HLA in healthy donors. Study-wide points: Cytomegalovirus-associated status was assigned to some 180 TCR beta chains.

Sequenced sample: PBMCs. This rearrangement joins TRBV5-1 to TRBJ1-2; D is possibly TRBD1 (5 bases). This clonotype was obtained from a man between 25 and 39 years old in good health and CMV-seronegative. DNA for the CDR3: TGCGCCAGCAGCTTGGGAGATGCAGGGTTCTATGGCTACACCTTC. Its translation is CASSLGDAGFYGYTF.